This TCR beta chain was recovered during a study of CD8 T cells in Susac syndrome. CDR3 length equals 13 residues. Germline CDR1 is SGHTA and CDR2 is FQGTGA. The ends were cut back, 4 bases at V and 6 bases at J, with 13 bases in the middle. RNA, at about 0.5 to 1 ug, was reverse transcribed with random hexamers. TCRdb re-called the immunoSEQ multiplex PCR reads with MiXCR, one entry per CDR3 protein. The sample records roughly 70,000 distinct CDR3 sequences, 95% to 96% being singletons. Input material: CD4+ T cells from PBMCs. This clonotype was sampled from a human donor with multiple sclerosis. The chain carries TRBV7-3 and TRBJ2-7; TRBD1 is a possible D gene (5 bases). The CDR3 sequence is CASSSRDNGEQYF. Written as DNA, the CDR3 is TGTGCCAGCAGCTCCAGGGATAACGGCGAGCAGTACTTC.